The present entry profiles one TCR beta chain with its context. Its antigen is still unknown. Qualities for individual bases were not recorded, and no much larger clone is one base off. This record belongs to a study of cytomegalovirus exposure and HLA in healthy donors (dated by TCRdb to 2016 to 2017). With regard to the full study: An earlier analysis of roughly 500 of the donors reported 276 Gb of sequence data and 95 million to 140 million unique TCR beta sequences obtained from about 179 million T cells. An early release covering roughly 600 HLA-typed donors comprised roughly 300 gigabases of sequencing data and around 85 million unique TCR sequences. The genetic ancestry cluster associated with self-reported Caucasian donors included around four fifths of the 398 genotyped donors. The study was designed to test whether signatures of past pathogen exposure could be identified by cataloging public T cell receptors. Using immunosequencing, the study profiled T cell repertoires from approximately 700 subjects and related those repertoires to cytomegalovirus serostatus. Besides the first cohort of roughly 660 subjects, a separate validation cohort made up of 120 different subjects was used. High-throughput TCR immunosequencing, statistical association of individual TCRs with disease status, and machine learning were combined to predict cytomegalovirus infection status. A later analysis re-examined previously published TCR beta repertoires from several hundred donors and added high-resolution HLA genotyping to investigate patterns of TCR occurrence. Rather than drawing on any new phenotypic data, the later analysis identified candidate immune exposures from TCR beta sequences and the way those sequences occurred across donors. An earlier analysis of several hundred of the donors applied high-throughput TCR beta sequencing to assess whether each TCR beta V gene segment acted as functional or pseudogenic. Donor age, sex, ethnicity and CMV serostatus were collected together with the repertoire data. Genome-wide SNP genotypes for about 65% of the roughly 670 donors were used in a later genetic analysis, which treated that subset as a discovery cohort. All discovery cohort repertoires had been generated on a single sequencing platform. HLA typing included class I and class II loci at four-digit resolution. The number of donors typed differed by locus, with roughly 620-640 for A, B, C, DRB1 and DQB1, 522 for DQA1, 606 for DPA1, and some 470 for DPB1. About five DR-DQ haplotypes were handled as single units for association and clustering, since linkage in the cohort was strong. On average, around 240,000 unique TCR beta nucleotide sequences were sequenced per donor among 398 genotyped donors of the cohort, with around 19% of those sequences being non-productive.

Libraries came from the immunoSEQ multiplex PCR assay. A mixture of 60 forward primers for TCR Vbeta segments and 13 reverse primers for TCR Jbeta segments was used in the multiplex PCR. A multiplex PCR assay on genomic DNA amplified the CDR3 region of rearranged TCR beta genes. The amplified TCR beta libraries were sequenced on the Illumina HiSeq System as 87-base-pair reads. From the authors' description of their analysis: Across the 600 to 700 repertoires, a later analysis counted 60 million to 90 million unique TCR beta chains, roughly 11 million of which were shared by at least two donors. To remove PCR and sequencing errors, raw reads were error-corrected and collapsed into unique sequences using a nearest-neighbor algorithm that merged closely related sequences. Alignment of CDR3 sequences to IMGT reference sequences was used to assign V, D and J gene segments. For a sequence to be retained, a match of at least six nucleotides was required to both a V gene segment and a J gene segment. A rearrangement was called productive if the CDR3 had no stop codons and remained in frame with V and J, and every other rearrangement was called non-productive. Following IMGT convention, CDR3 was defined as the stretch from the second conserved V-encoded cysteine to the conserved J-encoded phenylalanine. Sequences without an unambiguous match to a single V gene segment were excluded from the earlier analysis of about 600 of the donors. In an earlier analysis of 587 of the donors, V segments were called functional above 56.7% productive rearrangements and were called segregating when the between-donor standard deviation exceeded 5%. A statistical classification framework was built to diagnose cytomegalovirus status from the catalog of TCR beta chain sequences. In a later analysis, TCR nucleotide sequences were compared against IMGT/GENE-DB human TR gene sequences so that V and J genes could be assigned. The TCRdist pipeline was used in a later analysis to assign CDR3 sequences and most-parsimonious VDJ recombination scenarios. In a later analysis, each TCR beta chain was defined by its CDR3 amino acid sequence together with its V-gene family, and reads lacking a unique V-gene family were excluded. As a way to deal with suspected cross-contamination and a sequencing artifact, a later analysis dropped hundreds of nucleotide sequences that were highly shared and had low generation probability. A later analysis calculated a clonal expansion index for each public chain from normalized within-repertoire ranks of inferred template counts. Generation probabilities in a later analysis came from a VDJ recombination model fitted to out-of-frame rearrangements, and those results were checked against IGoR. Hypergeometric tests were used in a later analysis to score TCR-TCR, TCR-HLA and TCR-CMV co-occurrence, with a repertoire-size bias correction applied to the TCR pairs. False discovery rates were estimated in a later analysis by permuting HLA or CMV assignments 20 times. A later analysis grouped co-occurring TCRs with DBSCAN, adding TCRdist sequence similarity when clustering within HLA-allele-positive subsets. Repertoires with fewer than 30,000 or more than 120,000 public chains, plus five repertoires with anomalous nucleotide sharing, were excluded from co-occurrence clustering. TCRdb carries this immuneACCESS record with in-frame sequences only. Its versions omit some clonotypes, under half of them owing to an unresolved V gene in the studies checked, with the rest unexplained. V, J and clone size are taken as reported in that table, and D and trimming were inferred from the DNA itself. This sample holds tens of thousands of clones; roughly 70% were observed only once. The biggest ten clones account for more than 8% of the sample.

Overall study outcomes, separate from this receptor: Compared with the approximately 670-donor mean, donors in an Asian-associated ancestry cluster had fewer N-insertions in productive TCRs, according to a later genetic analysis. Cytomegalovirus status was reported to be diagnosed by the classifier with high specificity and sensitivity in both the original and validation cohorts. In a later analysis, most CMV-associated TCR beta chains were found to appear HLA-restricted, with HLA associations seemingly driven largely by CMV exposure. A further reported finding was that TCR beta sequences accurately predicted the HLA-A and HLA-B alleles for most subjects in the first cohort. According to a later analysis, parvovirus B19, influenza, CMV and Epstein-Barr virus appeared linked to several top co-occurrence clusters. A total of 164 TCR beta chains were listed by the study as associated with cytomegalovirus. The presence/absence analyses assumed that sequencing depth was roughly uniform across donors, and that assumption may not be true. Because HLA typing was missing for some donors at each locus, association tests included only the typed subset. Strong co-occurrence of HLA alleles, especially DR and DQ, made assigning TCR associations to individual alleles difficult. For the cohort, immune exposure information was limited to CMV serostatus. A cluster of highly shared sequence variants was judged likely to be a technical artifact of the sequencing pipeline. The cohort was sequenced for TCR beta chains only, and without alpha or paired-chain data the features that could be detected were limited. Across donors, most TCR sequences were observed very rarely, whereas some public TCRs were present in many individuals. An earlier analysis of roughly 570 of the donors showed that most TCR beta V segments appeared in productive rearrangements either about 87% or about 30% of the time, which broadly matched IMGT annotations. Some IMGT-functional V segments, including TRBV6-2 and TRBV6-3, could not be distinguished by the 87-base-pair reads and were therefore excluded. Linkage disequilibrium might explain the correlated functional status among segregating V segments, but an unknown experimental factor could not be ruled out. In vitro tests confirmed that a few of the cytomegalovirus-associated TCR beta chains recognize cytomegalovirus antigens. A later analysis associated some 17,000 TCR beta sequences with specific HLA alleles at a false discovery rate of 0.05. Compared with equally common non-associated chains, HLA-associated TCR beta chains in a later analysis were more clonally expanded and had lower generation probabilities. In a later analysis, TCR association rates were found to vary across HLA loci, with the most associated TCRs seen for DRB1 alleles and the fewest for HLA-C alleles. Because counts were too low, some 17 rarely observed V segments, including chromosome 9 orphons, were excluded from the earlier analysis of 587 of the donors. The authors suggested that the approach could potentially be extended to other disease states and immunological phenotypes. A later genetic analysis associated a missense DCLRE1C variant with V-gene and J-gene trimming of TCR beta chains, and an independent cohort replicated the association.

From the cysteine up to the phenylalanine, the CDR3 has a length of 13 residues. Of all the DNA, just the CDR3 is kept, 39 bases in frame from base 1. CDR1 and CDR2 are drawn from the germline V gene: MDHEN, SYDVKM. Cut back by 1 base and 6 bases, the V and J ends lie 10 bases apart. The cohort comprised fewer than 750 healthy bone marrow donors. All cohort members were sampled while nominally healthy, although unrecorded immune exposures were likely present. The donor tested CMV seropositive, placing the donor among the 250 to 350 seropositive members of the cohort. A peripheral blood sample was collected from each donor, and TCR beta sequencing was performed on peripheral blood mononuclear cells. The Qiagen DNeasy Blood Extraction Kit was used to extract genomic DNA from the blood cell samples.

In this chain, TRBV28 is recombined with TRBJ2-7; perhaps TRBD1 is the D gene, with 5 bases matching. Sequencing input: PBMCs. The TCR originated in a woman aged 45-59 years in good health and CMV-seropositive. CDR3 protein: CASSLFDSSEQYF. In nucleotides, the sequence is TGTGCCAGCAGTTTATTCGACAGTTCCGAGCAGTACTTC.